The clone carrying this T cell receptor delta chain was seen more than once but under ten times. These data come from a study of gamma-delta T cells after stem cell transplantation. TCRdb called clones from the RT-PCR reads again using CATT. Among 2,000 to 2,500 delta-chain clones, about 21% were seen once, and the ten largest hold roughly a quarter. Trimming took 3 bases from V and 2 from J; bases not matched to a gene: 16. The germline CDR1 and CDR2 sequences are GEAIGNYY and EKD. CDR3 length: 18 amino acids. This chain joins TRDV2 and TRDJ1; 8 nucleotides agree with TRDD3. This sequence originates from a human donor. It is not recorded whose cells these are; they may come from a transplant donor. The sequenced sample consisted of gamma-delta T cells. CDR3 DNA sequence: TGTGCCTGTGACGTGTTGGGGGGATATGAAGGCACAACCGATAAACTCATCTTT. Its protein product is CACDVLGGYEGTTDKLIF.